This paragraph reports one TCR beta chain. The antigen is undetermined. CDR1 and CDR2 from the germline V gene are MNHEY and SMNVEV (reference sequence). Deletions cut 2 bases from V and 6 bases from J, with 14 bases between. The CDR3 is 14 amino acids. Both 60 Vbeta primers and 13 Jbeta primers went into the PCR. TCRdb's copy holds only in-frame clones and misses some; the assay was immunoSEQ multiplex PCR. Here the sample spans 90,000 to 110,000 clones, 83% being singletons. The entry originates in a study of cytomegalovirus exposure and HLA in healthy donors. Study observations and caveats: Altogether, about 160 TCR beta chains were recorded as cytomegalovirus-associated. Earlier analysis looked at TCR beta V segments, and most were productive about 87% or about 30% of the time.

The clonotype comes from a man aged 18 to 29 in good health and CMV-seronegative. Input material: PBMCs. The rearrangement joins TRBV27 to TRBJ2-7, with no clear D. CDR3 residues: CASSLTRVRLEQYF. CDR3 nucleotides: TGTGCCAGCAGTTTAACCCGGGTCCGCCTCGAGCAGTACTTC.